The next 21 T cell receptor beta chains were all read from a single sample in a study of blood T cell repertoires in COVID-19. Repertoires were generated with immunoSEQ multiplex PCR, while TCRdb's copy carries only in-frame clones and drops some. The sample has approximately 210,000 clones, 83% seen once. Sequenced sample: peripheral blood. These receptors were taken from a woman in her seventies with active or convalescent COVID-19.

The sample holds one count of this clone. J is TRBJ2-7 and V is TRBV7-2; TRBD2 matches at 8 bases. CDR3 size: 13 residues. The germline V gene encodes CDR1 SGHTA and CDR2 FQGNSA. V was pared by 7 bases and J by 7 bases, with 9 bases of the junction left unmatched. This CDR3 is CASISGTSFEQYF. Written as DNA, the CDR3 is TGTGCCAGCATCTCTGGGACTAGTTTTGAGCAGTACTTC.

This rearrangement joins TRBV27 to TRBJ2-4; a weak D match, TRBD1 (6 bases). Germline V gene data show CDR1 as MNHEY and CDR2 as SMNVEV (reference sequence). V was trimmed by 5 bases and J by 0 bases, leaving 14 bases between them. The CDR3 consists of 16 residues. The DNA of the CDR3 is TGTGCCAGCAGTCGATGGGACATTCTAGCCAAAAACATTCAGTACTTC. It yields the protein CASSRWDILAKNIQYF.

This chain links TRBV6-5 with TRBJ2-1; TRBD2 matches 9 bases. J gave up 8 bases and V 8 bases, and 13 bases lay outside the gene matches. The CDR3 is 15 amino acids. Looked up from germline, CDR1 is MNHEY and CDR2 is SVGAGI. CDR3: CASLPGASGIDEQFF. The CDR3 nucleotides read TGTGCCAGCCTGCCCGGGGCTAGCGGGATTGATGAGCAGTTCTTC.

The chain employs TRBV28 and TRBJ2-1; 8 nucleotides line up with TRBD2. Trimming took 7 bases from V and 0 from J; bases not matched to a gene: 2. Germline CDR1 reads MDHEN; CDR2 reads SYDVKM. This CDR3 region has 14 residues. The CDR3 is CASMSGSSYNEQFF. The CDR3 bases are TGTGCCAGCATGAGCGGGAGCTCCTACAATGAGCAGTTCTTC.

This chain links TRBV5-4 with TRBJ2-4; TRBD2 is a possible D gene (6 bases). The CDR3 loop spans 15 amino acids. V lost 0 bases and J 6 bases, leaving 13 bases between the germline ends. Germline CDR1 and CDR2: SGHNT and YYREEE (reference sequence). DNA for the CDR3: TGTGCCAGCAGCTTGGGTGGGGGGAGTTCAAACATTCAGTACTTC. Its translation: CASSLGGGSSNIQYF.

The chain uses TRBV7-3 and TRBJ2-3; a weak D match, TRBD2 (6 bases). The length of the CDR3 is 15 residues. The germline V gene has CDR1 SGHTA and CDR2 FQGTGA. Trimming removed 5 bases at V and 4 bases at J, with 16 bases between. CDR3 loop: CASSPALSGADTQYF. The DNA for the CDR3 is TGTGCCAGCAGCCCAGCTTTGTCGGGGGCAGATACGCAGTATTTT.

The V call is TRBV10-2, the J call TRBJ1-2; TRBD1 agrees at 8 bases. V trimming: 0 bases; J trimming: 8 bases; junction bases outside the gene matches: 5. The germline V gene encodes CDR1 WSHSY and CDR2 SAAADI. The CDR3 loop spans 14 amino acids. CDR3 residues: CASSESQGAGGYTF. The CDR3 region has the DNA TGCGCCAGCAGTGAGTCTCAGGGGGCCGGCGGCTACACCTTC.

This clone appeared a single time. This rearrangement joins TRBV2 to TRBJ1-1; perhaps TRBD1 as D (6 bases). The CDR3 consists of 13 residues. Trimming took off 6 bases at V and 6 bases at J, with 14 bases between the two ends. Looked up from germline, CDR1 is SNHLY and CDR2 is FYNNEI. In DNA, the CDR3 is TGTGCCAGCAGCCGAACAGGGTTTGCTGAAGCTTTCTTT. This sequence encodes CASSRTGFAEAFF.

This clone has more than one count but fewer than ten. This chain uses TRBV27 with TRBJ2-7; the match to TRBD2 covers 8 bases. The germline V gene has CDR1 MNHEY and CDR2 SMNVEV (reference sequence). V trimming: 8 bases; J trimming: 4 bases; junction bases outside the gene matches: 13. The CDR3 has 15 residues. CDR3 amino acids: CASRAGGPTWYEQYF. CDR3 coding DNA: TGTGCCAGCCGCGCGGGGGGTCCCACCTGGTACGAGCAGTACTTC.

In its sample, this clone was seen a few times. V gene TRBV10-3 combines with J gene TRBJ2-7, with a weak D call TRBD2 (6 bases). Germline V lookup: CDR1 ENHRY, CDR2 SYGVKD. Trimming stripped 2 bases from V and 0 bases from J, with 11 bases between. This CDR3 contains 15 residues. The CDR3 reads CAISETSQISYEQYF. In DNA form, the CDR3 reads TGTGCCATCAGTGAGACTAGCCAAATCTCCTACGAGCAGTACTTC.

This chain joins TRBV19 and TRBJ1-5, with 8 bases lining up with TRBD1. V shed 4 bases and J 6 bases; nucleotides not matched to a gene: 2. Germline CDR1 reads LNHDA; CDR2 reads SQIVND (reference sequence). This CDR3 spans 13 amino acids. As DNA, the CDR3 is TGTGCCAGTAGTAAGCAGGGGGCTCAGCCCCAGCATTTT. Protein sequence: CASSKQGAQPQHF.

This clone was observed a single time. The chain carries TRBV4-2 and TRBJ2-1, with 8 bases matching TRBD2. This CDR3 is built from 16 residues. The germline CDR1 and CDR2 sequences are LGHNA and YNFKEQ. V lost 4 bases to trimming and J lost 3 bases; unmatched junction nucleotides: 8. The CDR3 protein is CASSPSGAGGYNEQFF. The CDR3 region has the DNA TGTGCCAGCAGCCCAAGTGGGGCGGGAGGCTACAATGAGCAGTTCTTC.

This clone was recorded at least ten times. The V and J genes are TRBV30 and TRBJ1-3, with TRBD1 matching 8 bases. CDR1 and CDR2 from the germline V gene are GTSNPN and SVGIG (reference sequence). The CDR3 covers 17 residues. V trimming: 2 bases; J trimming: 0 bases; junction bases outside the gene matches: 9. DNA for the CDR3: TGTGCCTGGAGTCTCGGGACAGGATTCTTCTCTGGAAACACCATATATTTT. Amino acid sequence: CAWSLGTGFFSGNTIYF.

CDR3 DNA: TGTGCCAGCAGCTTTAGACTCGGGGAGACCCAGTACTTC. Amino acids: CASSFRLGETQYF. The rearrangement uses TRBV5-6 and TRBJ2-5, with D unclear. The CDR3 covers 13 residues. The V and J ends lost 2 bases and 5 bases respectively, with 10 bases between them. The V gene's germline CDR1 is SGHDT and CDR2 YYEEEE.

With regard to this clone: No conserved phenylalanine or tryptophan is present at the end of the CDR3, so a read error is the likely explanation. It is unclear where the CDR3 begins or ends on the DNA, so no DNA is shown, and the CDR3 is as TCRdb lists it. The V and J genes are TRBV11-2 and TRBJ1-4. Per the germline V gene, CDR1 is SGHAT and CDR2 is FQNNGV. The CDR3 is made up of 8 amino acids, end residues included. CDR3: CASSLVAS.

Concerning this clone itself: A junction boundary mismatches the germline segment, possibly from a read error. The V gene is TRBV9, the J gene TRBJ2-7, with 8 bases that match TRBD2. The CDR3 has 15 amino acids. Germline assignment: CDR1 SGDLS and CDR2 YYNGEE. The CDR3 sequence is CASSVTGTRDYEQCF. The CDR3 DNA is TGTGCCAGCAGCGTTACCGGGACTAGAGACTACGAGCAGTGCTTC.

The chain combines TRBV10-3 with TRBJ1-2; D might be TRBD1 (5 bases). Per the germline V gene, CDR1 is ENHRY and CDR2 is SYGVKD. Trimming took off 6 bases at V and 1 base at J, with 12 bases between the two ends. The CDR3 length is 14 residues. CDR3 region: CAIRADTFNYGYTF. CDR3 in DNA: TGTGCCATCAGGGCGGACACTTTTAACTATGGCTACACCTTC.

The chain recombines TRBV14 with TRBJ2-6, with 7 bases matching TRBD1. The ends lost 4 bases at V and 0 bases at J; junction bases unmatched: 9. Looked up from germline, CDR1 is SGHDN and CDR2 is FVKESK. The CDR3 totals 18 residues. The CDR3 is CASSPWTGADSGANVLTF. The DNA for the CDR3 is TGTGCCAGCAGCCCATGGACAGGTGCAGACTCTGGGGCCAACGTCCTGACTTTC.

This rearrangement joins TRBV6-6 to TRBJ1-5; D is perhaps TRBD1 (6 bases). V dropped 6 bases and J dropped 4 bases, with 19 bases sitting between them. This CDR3 has 16 residues. CDR1 and CDR2 from the germline V gene are MNHNY and SVGAGI (reference sequence). CDR3 region: CASRRSPGAPNQPQHF. CDR3 DNA sequence: TGTGCCAGCAGACGATCCCCAGGGGCTCCGAATCAGCCCCAGCATTTT.

V gene TRBV7-2 combines with J gene TRBJ2-3, with a tentative D call TRBD2 (6 bases). Germline assignment: CDR1 SGHTA and CDR2 FQGNSA. Trimming removed 4 bases at V and 1 base at J, with 18 bases between. The CDR3 extends over 17 amino acids. The CDR3 DNA is TGTGCCAGCAGCTCCAGGGCGGGTAGCGGACGCACAGATACGCAGTATTTT. Translated, it gives CASSSRAGSGRTDTQYF.

The chain joins TRBV7-9 to TRBJ2-2, with 10 bases fitting TRBD1. The CDR3 covers 15 residues. The germline V gene has CDR1 SEHNR and CDR2 FQNEAQ (reference sequence). V trimming: 5 bases; J trimming: 3 bases; junction bases outside the gene matches: 3. The CDR3 here is CASSQTGGYTGELFF. CDR3 sequence (DNA): TGTGCCAGCAGCCAGACAGGGGGCTACACCGGGGAGCTGTTTTTT.